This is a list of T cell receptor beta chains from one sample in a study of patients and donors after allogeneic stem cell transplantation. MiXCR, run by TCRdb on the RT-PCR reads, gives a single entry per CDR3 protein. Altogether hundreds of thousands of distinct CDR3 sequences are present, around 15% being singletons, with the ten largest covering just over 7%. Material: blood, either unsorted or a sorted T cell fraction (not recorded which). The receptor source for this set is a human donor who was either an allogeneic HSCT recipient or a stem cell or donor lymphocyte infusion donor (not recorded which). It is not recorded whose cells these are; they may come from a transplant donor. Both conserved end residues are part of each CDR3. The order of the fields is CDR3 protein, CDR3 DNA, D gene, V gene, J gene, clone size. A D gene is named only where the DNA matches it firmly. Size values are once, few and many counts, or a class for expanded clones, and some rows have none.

cdr3_aa: CASSEAVSPYGYTF
cdr3_nt: TGTGCCAGCAGTGAAGCCGTCAGCCCCTATGGCTACACCTTC
d_call: -
v_call: TRBV2
j_call: TRBJ1-2
clone_size: -

cdr3_aa: CASSLQGLPLHF
cdr3_nt: TGTGCCAGCAGTTTACAGGGATTGCCCCTCCACTTT
d_call: -
v_call: TRBV27
j_call: TRBJ1-6
clone_size: few

cdr3_aa: CSAKLGDTQYF
cdr3_nt: TGCAGTGCCAAGCTAGGGGATACGCAGTATTTT
d_call: -
v_call: TRBV20-1
j_call: TRBJ2-3
clone_size: many

cdr3_aa: CASSRSRANTGELFF
cdr3_nt: TGTGCCAGCTCAAGGTCCAGGGCGAACACCGGGGAGCTGTTTTTT
d_call: -
v_call: TRBV18
j_call: TRBJ2-2
clone_size: -

cdr3_aa: CASSSGLLADYEQYF
cdr3_nt: TGCGCCAGCAGCTCGGGATTGCTAGCGGACTACGAGCAGTACTTC
d_call: TRBD2
v_call: TRBV5-1
j_call: TRBJ2-7
clone_size: -

cdr3_aa: CASSQVPGGWTGELFF
cdr3_nt: TGCGCCAGCAGCCAAGTCCCGGGGGGATGGACCGGGGAGCTGTTTTTT
d_call: TRBD2
v_call: TRBV4-3
j_call: TRBJ2-2
clone_size: -

cdr3_aa: CASSYSNSGTANQPQHF
cdr3_nt: TGTGCCAGCAGTTACTCGAATTCGGGGACAGCAAATCAGCCCCAGCATTTT
d_call: TRBD1
v_call: TRBV6-5
j_call: TRBJ1-5
clone_size: many

cdr3_aa: CASSLELAVGGDTQYF
cdr3_nt: TGCGCCAGCAGCTTGGAACTAGCGGTTGGGGGAGATACGCAGTATTTT
d_call: TRBD2
v_call: TRBV5-1
j_call: TRBJ2-3
clone_size: -

cdr3_aa: CATGGGKRGEQYF
cdr3_nt: TGTGCCACAGGGGGAGGTAAGCGGGGCGAGCAGTACTTC
d_call: -
v_call: TRBV24-1
j_call: TRBJ2-7
clone_size: few

cdr3_aa: CASRQAPGLVYEQYF
cdr3_nt: TGTGCCAGCAGACAGGCACCGGGACTAGTCTACGAGCAGTACTTC
d_call: TRBD2
v_call: TRBV7-6
j_call: TRBJ2-7
clone_size: many

cdr3_aa: CASSPISGSHNEQFF
cdr3_nt: TGTGCCAGCTCACCTATTAGCGGGAGCCACAATGAGCAGTTCTTC
d_call: TRBD2
v_call: TRBV18
j_call: TRBJ2-1
clone_size: few

cdr3_aa: CASSLFDVGRSTEAFF
cdr3_nt: TGCGCCAGCAGCTTGTTTGACGTGGGGCGGTCCACTGAAGCTTTCTTT
d_call: -
v_call: TRBV5-1
j_call: TRBJ1-1
clone_size: few

cdr3_aa: CAISGRQLGNTIYF
cdr3_nt: TGTGCCATCAGTGGTAGACAGCTTGGAAACACCATATATTTT
d_call: -
v_call: TRBV10-3
j_call: TRBJ1-3
clone_size: -

cdr3_aa: CASSFRLAVRGVNEQFF
cdr3_nt: TGTGCCAGCAGTTTCCGACTAGCGGTCAGGGGCGTGAATGAGCAGTTCTTC
d_call: TRBD2
v_call: TRBV6-5
j_call: TRBJ2-1
clone_size: few

cdr3_aa: CASRGDRRKEQFF
cdr3_nt: TGTGCCAGCAGAGGGGACAGACGTAAAGAGCAGTTCTTC
d_call: TRBD1
v_call: TRBV2
j_call: TRBJ2-1
clone_size: -

cdr3_aa: CASSSIRPGSNQPQHF
cdr3_nt: TGTGCCAGCAGCTCTATCCGTCCGGGGTCCAATCAGCCCCAGCATTTT
d_call: -
v_call: TRBV7-9
j_call: TRBJ1-5
clone_size: -

cdr3_aa: CASSVGVGGYNEQFF
cdr3_nt: TGTGCCAGCAGCGTAGGGGTAGGGGGGTACAATGAGCAGTTCTTC
d_call: -
v_call: TRBV9
j_call: TRBJ2-1
clone_size: few

cdr3_aa: CASSEARAGDTDTQYF
cdr3_nt: TGTGCCAGCAGTGAAGCGCGGGCAGGGGACACAGATACGCAGTATTTT
d_call: -
v_call: TRBV6-1
j_call: TRBJ2-3
clone_size: -

cdr3_aa: CASKVWDSGRLRAFF
cdr3_nt: TGCGCCAGCAAGGTCTGGGATTCGGGGAGGCTGCGAGCTTTCTTT
d_call: -
v_call: TRBV5-1
j_call: TRBJ1-1
clone_size: -

cdr3_aa: CASSFRGTGLALAKNIQYF
cdr3_nt: TGTGCCAGCAGTTTCCGTGGGACAGGACTTGCTCTAGCCAAAAACATTCAGTACTTC
d_call: TRBD1
v_call: TRBV27
j_call: TRBJ2-4
clone_size: many

cdr3_aa: CASSLGQAGKNGYTF
cdr3_nt: TGCGCCAGCAGCCTAGGACAAGCGGGGAAAAATGGCTACACCTTC
d_call: -
v_call: TRBV5-1
j_call: TRBJ1-2
clone_size: -

cdr3_aa: CASSLVPGQPTQQYF
cdr3_nt: TGTGCCAGCAGCTTAGTTCCAGGGCAACCTACTCAGCAGTACTTC
d_call: -
v_call: TRBV13
j_call: TRBJ2-7
clone_size: -

cdr3_aa: CSVWDSSNQPQHF
cdr3_nt: TGCAGCGTTTGGGACAGCAGCAATCAGCCCCAGCATTTT
d_call: TRBD1
v_call: TRBV29-1
j_call: TRBJ1-5
clone_size: -